This T cell receptor beta chain was captured in a study of blood T cells in healthy people across ages. The CDR3 contains 15 residues. Germline lookup yields CDR1 LNHDA and CDR2 SQIVND (reference sequence). V lost 1 base and J 0 bases, leaving 7 bases between the germline ends. It was with a sample-barcoded 5' primer and a J-beta primer mix that a second PCR of roughly 7 to 11 cycles was run. No fewer than 3 million CDR3-containing paired-end reads came from each sample. One entry per CDR3 protein results from TCRdb running MiXCR on the 5' RACE reads. This sample carries hundreds of thousands of distinct CDR3 sequences, 53% of them seen once, and the ten largest clones take about 42%.

The source is an elderly man in good health. Sequencing input: blood. This rearrangement joins TRBV19 to TRBJ2-1, with no clear D. CDR3 in DNA: TGTGCCAGTAGTATAGGGAGCCCCTCCTACAATGAGCAGTTCTTC. The encoded protein is CASSIGSPSYNEQFF.